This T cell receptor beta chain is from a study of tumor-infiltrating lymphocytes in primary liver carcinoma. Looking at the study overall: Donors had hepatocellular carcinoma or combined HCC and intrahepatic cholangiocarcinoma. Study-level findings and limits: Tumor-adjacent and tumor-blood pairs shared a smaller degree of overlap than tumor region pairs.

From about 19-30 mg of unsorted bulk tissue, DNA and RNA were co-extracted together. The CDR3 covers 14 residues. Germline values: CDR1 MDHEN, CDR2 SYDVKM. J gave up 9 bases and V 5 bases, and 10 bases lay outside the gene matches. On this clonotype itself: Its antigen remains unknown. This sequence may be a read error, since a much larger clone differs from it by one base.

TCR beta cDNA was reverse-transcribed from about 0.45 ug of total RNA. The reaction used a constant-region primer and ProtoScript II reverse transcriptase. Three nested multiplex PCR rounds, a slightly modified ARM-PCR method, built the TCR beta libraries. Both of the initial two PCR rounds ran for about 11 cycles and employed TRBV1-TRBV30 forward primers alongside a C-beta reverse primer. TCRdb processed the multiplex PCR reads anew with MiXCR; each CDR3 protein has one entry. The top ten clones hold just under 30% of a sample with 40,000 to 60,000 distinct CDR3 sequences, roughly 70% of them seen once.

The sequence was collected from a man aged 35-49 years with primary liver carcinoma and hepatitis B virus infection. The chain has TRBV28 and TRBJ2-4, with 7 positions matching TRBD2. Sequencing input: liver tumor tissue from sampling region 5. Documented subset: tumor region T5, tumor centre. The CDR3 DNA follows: TGTGCCAGCAGTCCCAATCCGGGGGGAAGCATTCAGTACTTC. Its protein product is CASSPNPGGSIQYF.